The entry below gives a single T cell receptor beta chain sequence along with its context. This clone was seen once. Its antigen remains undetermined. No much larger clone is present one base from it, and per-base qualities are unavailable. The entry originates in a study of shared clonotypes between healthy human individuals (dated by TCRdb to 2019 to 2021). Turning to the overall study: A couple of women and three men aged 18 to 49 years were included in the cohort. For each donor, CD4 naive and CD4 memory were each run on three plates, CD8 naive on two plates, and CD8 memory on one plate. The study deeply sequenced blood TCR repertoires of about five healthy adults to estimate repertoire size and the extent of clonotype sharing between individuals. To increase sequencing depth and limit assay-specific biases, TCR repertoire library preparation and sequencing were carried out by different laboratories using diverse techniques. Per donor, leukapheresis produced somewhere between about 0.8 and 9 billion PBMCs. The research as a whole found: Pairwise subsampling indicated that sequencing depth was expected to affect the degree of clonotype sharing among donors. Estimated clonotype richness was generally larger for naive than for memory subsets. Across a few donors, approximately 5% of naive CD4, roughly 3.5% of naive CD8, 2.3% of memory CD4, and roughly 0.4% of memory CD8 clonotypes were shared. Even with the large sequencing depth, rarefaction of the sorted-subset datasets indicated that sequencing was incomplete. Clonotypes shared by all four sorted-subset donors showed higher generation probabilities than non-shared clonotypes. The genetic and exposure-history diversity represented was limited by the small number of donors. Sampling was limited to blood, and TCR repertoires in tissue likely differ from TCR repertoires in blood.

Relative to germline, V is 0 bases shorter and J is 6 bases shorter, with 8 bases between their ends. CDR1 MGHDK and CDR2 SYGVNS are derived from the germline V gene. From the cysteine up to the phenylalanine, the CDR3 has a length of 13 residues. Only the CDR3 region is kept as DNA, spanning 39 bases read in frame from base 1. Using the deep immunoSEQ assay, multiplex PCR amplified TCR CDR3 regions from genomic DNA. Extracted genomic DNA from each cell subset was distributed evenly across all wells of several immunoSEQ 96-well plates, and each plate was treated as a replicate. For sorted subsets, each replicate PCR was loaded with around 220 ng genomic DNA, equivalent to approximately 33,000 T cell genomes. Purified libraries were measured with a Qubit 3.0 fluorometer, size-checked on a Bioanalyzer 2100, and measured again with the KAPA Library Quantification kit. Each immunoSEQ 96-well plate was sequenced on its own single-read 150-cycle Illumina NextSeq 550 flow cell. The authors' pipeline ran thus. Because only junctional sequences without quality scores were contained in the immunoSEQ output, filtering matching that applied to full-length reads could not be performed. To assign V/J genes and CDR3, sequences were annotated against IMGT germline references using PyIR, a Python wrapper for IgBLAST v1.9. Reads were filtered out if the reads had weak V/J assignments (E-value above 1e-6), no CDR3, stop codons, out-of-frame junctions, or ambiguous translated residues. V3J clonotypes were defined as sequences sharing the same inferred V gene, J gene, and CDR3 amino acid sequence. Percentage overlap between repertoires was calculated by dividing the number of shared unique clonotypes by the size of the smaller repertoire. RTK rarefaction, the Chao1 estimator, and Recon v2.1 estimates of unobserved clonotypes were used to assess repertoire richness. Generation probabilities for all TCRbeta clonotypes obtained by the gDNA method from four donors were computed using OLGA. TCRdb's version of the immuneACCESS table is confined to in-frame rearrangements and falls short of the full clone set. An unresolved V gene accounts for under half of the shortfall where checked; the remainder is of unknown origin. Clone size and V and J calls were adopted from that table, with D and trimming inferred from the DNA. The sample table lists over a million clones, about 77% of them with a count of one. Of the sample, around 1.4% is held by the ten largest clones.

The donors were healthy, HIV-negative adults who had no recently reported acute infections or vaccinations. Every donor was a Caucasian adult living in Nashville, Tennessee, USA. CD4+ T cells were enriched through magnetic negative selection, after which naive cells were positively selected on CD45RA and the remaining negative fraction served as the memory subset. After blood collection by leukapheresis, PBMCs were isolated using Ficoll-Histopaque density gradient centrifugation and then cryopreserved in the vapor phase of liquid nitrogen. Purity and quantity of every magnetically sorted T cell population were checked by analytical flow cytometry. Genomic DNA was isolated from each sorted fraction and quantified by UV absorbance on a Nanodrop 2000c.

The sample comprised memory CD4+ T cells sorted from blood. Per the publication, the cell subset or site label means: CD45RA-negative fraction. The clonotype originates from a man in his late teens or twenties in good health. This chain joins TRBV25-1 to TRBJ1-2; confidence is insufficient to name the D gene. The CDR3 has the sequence CASSEYKRDGYTF. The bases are TGTGCCAGCAGTGAATATAAGAGAGATGGCTACACCTTC.